This TCR beta chain was obtained from a study of T cell responses to AZD1222 COVID-19 vaccine. Here immunoSEQ multiplex PCR was the method, and the copy in TCRdb shows in-frame clones only, minus some. The sample shows 110,000 or so clones, approximately 88% of them seen only once. Notes on this clone: What it recognizes is unknown.

Researchers grouped second doses given at about 4 or about 12 weeks into one pool. Study-wide results and caveats: Repertoire samples came only from after the peak T cell response. Within unmutated variant regions lay the reported targets of nearly half of spike-specific TCRs. Baseline seropositivity characterized only a handful of AZD1222 recipients.

The V gene's germline CDR1 is SNHLY and CDR2 FYNNEI. This CDR3 has 17 residues. After removal of 2 bases from V and 5 bases from J, the junction contained 5 bases not matched to a gene. This sequence was found in an adult who received the AZD1222 COVID-19 vaccine. The sequencing used peripheral blood, collected 28 days after the second AZD1222 dose. This sequence joins TRBV2 and TRBJ2-1; TRBD2 agrees at 14 bases. The CDR3 DNA follows: TGTGCCAGCAGTGAAATAGGACTAGCGGGGGGACACAATGAGCAGTTCTTC. Amino acid sequence: CASSEIGLAGGHNEQFF.